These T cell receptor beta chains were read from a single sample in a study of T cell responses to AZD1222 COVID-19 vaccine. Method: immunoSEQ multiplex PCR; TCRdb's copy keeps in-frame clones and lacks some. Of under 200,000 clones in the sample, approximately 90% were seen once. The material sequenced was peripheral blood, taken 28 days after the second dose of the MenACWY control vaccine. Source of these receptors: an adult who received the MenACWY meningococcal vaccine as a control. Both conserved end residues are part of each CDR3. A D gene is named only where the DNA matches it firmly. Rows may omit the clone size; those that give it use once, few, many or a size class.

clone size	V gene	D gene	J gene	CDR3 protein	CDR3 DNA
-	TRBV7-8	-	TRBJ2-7	CASSLAGGDREQYF	TGTGCCAGCAGCTTAGCGGGGGGGGACAGGGAGCAGTACTTC
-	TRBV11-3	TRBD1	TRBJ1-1	CASSRSDRAVAEAFF	TGTGCCAGCAGCCGCTCGGACAGGGCGGTCGCTGAAGCTTTCTTT
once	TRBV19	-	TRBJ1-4	CASSVTGNEKLFF	TGTGCCAGTAGTGTGACCGGTAATGAAAAACTGTTTTTT
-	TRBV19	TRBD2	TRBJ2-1	CASRSGSSYNEQFF	TGTGCCAGTAGGAGCGGGAGCTCCTACAATGAGCAGTTCTTC
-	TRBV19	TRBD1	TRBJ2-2	CASAFDRGQSGELFF	TGTGCCAGTGCTTTTGACAGGGGGCAATCCGGGGAGCTGTTTTTT
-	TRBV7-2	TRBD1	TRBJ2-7	CASSIMGTASYEQYF	TGTGCCAGCAGCATCATGGGGACAGCCTCCTACGAGCAGTACTTC
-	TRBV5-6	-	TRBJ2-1	CASSLWIGTYNEQFF	TGTGCCAGCAGCTTGTGGATCGGGACATACAATGAGCAGTTCTTC
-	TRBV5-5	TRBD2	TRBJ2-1	CASSLTSGEQFF	TGTGCCAGCAGCTTGACTAGCGGGGAGCAGTTCTTC
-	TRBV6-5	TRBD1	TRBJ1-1	CASSSQGAANTEAFF	TGTGCCAGCAGTTCGCAGGGGGCCGCGAACACTGAAGCTTTCTTT
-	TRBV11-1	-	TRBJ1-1	CASSLAGEVSEAFF	TGTGCCAGCAGTCTGGCGGGGGAGGTATCTGAAGCTTTCTTT
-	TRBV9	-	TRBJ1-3	CASSVVGDGNTIYF	TGTGCCAGCAGCGTAGTAGGAGATGGAAACACCATATATTTT
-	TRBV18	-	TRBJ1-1	CASSPREGWGTEAFF	TGTGCCAGCTCACCACGTGAGGGATGGGGCACTGAAGCTTTCTTT
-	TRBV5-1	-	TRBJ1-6	CASSPDTPGNSPLHF	TGCGCCAGCAGCCCGGACACCCCGGGCAATTCACCCCTCCACTTT
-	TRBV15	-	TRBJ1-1	CATSRDYGGSTEAFF	TGTGCCACCAGCAGAGATTATGGGGGTAGCACTGAAGCTTTCTTT
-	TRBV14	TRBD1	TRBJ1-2	CASSQGDREAMGYTF	TGTGCCAGCAGCCAGGGGGACAGGGAGGCGATGGGCTACACCTTC
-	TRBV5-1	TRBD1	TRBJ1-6	CASSPGTADNSPLHF	TGCGCCAGCAGCCCTGGGACAGCCGATAATTCACCCCTCCACTTT
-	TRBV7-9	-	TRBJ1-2	CASSFGRLANYGYTF	TGTGCCAGCAGCTTTGGACGGTTAGCTAACTATGGCTACACCTTC
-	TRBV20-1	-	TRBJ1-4	CSATGNEKLFF	TGCAGTGCTACCGGGAATGAAAAACTGTTTTTT
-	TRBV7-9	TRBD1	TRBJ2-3	CASSWDRVKDTQYF	TGTGCCAGCAGTTGGGACAGGGTAAAAGATACGCAGTATTTT
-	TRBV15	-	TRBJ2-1	CATSRALHNEQFF	TGTGCCACCAGCAGGGCTCTTCACAATGAGCAGTTCTTC
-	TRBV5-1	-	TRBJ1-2	CASSSPGAGYGYTF	TGCGCCAGCAGCTCCCCAGGGGCGGGCTATGGCTACACCTTC
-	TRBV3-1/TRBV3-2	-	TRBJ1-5	CASSSGGGQPQHF	TGTGCCAGCAGCTCCGGGGGAGGGCAGCCCCAGCATTTT
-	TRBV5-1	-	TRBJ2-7	CASSLQGGEYEQYF	TGCGCCAGCAGCTTGCAGGGAGGAGAGTACGAGCAGTACTTC
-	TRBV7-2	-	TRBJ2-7	CASSLGVGVSYEQYF	TGTGCCAGCAGCTTAGGGGTCGGGGTCTCCTACGAGCAGTACTTC
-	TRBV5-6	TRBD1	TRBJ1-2	CASSFELQGALGIHGYTF	TGTGCCAGCAGCTTTGAATTGCAGGGGGCGTTGGGTATTCATGGCTACACCTTC
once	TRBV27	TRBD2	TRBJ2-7	CASSPRLAGGLTVRDYEQYF	TGTGCCAGCAGTCCCCGTTTAGCGGGAGGTCTTACGGTAAGGGACTACGAGCAGTACTTC
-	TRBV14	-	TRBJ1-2	CASSQDMTGGPDGYTF	TGTGCCAGCAGCCAAGATATGACGGGGGGCCCTGATGGCTACACCTTC
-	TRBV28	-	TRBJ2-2	CASMEFRTGELFF	TGTGCCAGCATGGAATTTAGGACCGGGGAGCTGTTTTTT
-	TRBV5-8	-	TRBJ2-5	CASSWVRETQYF	TGTGCCAGCAGCTGGGTGAGGGAGACCCAGTACTTC
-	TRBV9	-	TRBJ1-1	CASSETGTNTEAFF	TGTGCCAGCAGCGAGACAGGCACGAACACTGAAGCTTTCTTT
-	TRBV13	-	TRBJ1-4	CASSLAGGTNEKLFF	TGTGCCAGCAGCTTAGCCGGGGGCACTAATGAAAAACTGTTTTTT
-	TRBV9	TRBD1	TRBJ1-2	CASSAQGAYGYTF	TGTGCCAGCAGCGCACAGGGGGCCTATGGCTACACCTTC
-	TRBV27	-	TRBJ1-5	CASSSGTSVIEPQHF	TGTGCCAGCAGTTCCGGGACGTCGGTCATAGAGCCCCAGCATTTT
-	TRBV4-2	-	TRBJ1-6	CASSRERGSYNSPLHF	TGTGCCAGCAGCCGGGAACGGGGTTCCTATAATTCACCCCTCCACTTT
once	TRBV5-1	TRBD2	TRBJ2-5	CASSLGGGTSGLQETQYF	TGCGCCAGCAGCTTGGGCGGGGGGACTAGCGGGCTCCAAGAGACCCAGTACTTC